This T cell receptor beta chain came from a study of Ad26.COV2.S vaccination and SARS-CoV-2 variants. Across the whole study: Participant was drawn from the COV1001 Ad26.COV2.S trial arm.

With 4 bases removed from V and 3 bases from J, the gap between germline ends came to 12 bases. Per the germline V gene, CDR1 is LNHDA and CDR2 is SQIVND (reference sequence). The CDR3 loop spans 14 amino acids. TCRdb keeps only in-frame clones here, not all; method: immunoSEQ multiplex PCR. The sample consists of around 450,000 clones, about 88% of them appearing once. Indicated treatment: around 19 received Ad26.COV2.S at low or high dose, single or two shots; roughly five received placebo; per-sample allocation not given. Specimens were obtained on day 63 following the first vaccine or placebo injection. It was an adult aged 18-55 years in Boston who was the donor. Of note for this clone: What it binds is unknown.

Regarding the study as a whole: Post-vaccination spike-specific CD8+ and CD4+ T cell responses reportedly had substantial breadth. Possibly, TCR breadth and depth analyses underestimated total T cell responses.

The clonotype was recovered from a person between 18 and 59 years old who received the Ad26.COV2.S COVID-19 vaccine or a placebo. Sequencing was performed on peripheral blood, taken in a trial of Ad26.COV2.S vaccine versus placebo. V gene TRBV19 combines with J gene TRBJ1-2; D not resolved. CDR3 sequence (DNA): TGTGCCAGTAGTAAGCGGGTGGAGGACTATGGCTACACCTTC. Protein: CASSKRVEDYGYTF. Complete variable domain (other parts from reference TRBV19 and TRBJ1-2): DGGITQSPKYLFRKEGQNVTLSCEQNLNHDAMYWYRQDPGQGLRLIYYSQIVNDFQKGDIAEGYSVSREKKESFPLTVTSAQKNPTAFYLCASSKRVEDYGYTFGSGTRLTVV.